The 12 T cell receptor beta chains reported below all come from one sample, sequenced in a study of T cell responses to AZD1222 COVID-19 vaccine. Assay: immunoSEQ multiplex PCR; the TCRdb copy retains only in-frame clones and omits some. The table lists under 150,000 clones, around nine tenths of them singletons, with around 1.6% in the top ten. Sequenced material: peripheral blood, taken on day 0 of AZD1222 vaccination. The origin of the receptors is an adult in good health.

The chain employs TRBV5-4 and TRBJ2-1; D is perhaps TRBD1 (6 bases). This CDR3 is 14 amino acids long. The germline V gene encodes CDR1 SGHNT and CDR2 YYREEE (reference sequence). Trimming took 2 bases from V and 5 from J, leaving 11 bases between them. The CDR3 nucleotides read TGTGCCAGCAGCTTTCCAGGGGCCGACAATGAGCAGTTCTTC. It is translated as CASSFPGADNEQFF. The complete variable domain, with remaining parts taken from reference TRBV5-4 and TRBJ2-1, reads ETGVTQSPTHLIKTRGQQVTLRCSSQSGHNTVSWYQQALGQGPQFIFQYYREEENGRGNFPPRFSGLQFPNYSSELNVNALELDDSALYLCASSFPGADNEQFFGPGTRLTVL.

The CDR3: CASSPPVEDTEAFF. The DNA for the CDR3 is TGTGCCAGCTCACCACCAGTTGAGGACACTGAAGCTTTCTTT. V is TRBV18 and J is TRBJ1-1; D gene ambiguous. V lost 0 bases and J 3 bases, leaving 8 bases between the germline ends. This CDR3 contains 14 residues. Germline loops: CDR1 KGHSH, CDR2 LQKENI.

The genes are TRBV5-4 and TRBJ2-1, with TRBD1 matching 12 bases. The CDR3 consists of 15 residues. J was trimmed by 8 bases and V by 3 bases; bases with no gene match: 6. The V gene's germline CDR1 is SGHNT and CDR2 YYREEE (reference sequence). CDR3 coding DNA: TGTGCCAGCAGCTACCGCGGGACAGGGGGCTATGAGCAGTTCTTC. The encoded protein is CASSYRGTGGYEQFF.

The chain couples TRBV13 to TRBJ2-1; D uncertain. V was trimmed by 4 bases and J by 0 bases, leaving 16 bases between them. Germline CDR1 is PRHDT and CDR2 is FYEKMQ (reference sequence). The CDR3 runs to 17 residues. The CDR3 region is CASSSLPNLRSYNEQFF. Here the CDR3 DNA reads TGTGCCAGCAGCTCCTTACCGAACCTTCGCTCCTACAATGAGCAGTTCTTC.

This chain links TRBV5-4 with TRBJ2-7; D unresolved. Germline V gives CDR1 SGHNT, CDR2 YYREEE (reference sequence). The CDR3 sequence is 14 residues long. The V gene lost 4 bases and the J gene lost 0 bases, with 11 bases spanning the gap. The CDR3 bases are TGTGCCAGCAGCGCCGGCGGCAACTCCTACGAGCAGTACTTC. This gives the protein CASSAGGNSYEQYF.

The rearrangement joins TRBV5-1 to TRBJ2-7; D uncertain. V gave up 4 bases and J gave up 0 bases, with 2 bases separating them. From germline, CDR1 is SGHRS and CDR2 YFSETQ. The CDR3 is made up of 11 amino acids. The CDR3: CASSDSYEQYF. The CDR3, as DNA: TGCGCCAGCAGCGACTCCTACGAGCAGTACTTC.

The chain couples TRBV11-2 to TRBJ2-1, with 10 nucleotides matching TRBD2. V trimming: 5 bases; J trimming: 3 bases; junction bases outside the gene matches: 4. In germline, CDR1 is SGHAT, CDR2 FQNNGV. The CDR3 length is 15 residues. CDR3 coding DNA: TGTGCCAGCAGCCCTCGGACTAGCGGCTACAATGAGCAGTTCTTC. Translation: CASSPRTSGYNEQFF.

This clone has more than one count but fewer than ten. This chain uses TRBV28 with TRBJ1-6, with no clear D. V lost 8 bases and J 11 bases, leaving 22 bases between the germline ends. This CDR3 contains 15 residues. Germline CDR1 and CDR2: MDHEN and SYDVKM. CDR3 amino acids: CASAWTGVDHPPLHF. The CDR3 coding sequence is TGTGCCAGCGCCTGGACGGGCGTCGATCATCCACCCCTCCACTTT.

The chain employs TRBV7-8 and TRBJ1-2; D not certain. The V end lost 4 bases, the J end lost 4 bases, and 16 bases lay between the germline ends. Per the germline V gene, CDR1 is SGHVS and CDR2 is FQNEAQ. This CDR3 is built from 15 residues. For the CDR3, the DNA is TGTGCCAGCAGCTCACCTCGTGAGATAGGCTATGGCTACACCTTC. Translating it yields CASSSPREIGYGYTF.

The chain is built from TRBV12-2 and TRBJ2-1; the table assigns TRBD2, which was not confirmed against the DNA. TRBV12-2 corresponds to a pseudogene. This CDR3 region has 14 residues. CDR3 nucleotides: TGTGCAAGTCCGGGGGGACCCCTCAACAATGAGCAGTTCTTC. Amino acid sequence: CASPGGPLNNEQFF.

In its sample, this clone was seen once. Here the CDR3 DNA reads TGCAGCGTTGGGGGTAACAGGGTCCAAGAGACCCAGTACTTC. It specifies CSVGGNRVQETQYF. The chain employs TRBV29-1 and TRBJ2-5; weak D call: TRBD1 (6 bases). V lost 4 bases to trimming and J lost 1 base, with 13 bases between them. Germline CDR1 and CDR2: SQVTM and ANQGSEA. The CDR3 is 14 residues long.

This chain connects TRBV9 to TRBJ2-2; no firm D call. V gave up 3 bases and J gave up 4 bases, with 13 bases separating them. The CDR3 length is 15 residues. The germline V gene encodes CDR1 SGDLS and CDR2 YYNGEE. The CDR3 nucleotides are TGTGCCAGCAGCGGGCAGCCTACGGTCACCGGGGAGCTGTTTTTT. It yields the protein CASSGQPTVTGELFF.